One and the same sample provided the 28 T cell receptor beta chains below, sequenced in a study of molecular identifiers for immune sequencing clone quantification. TCRdb analysed the PCR reads with MiXCR anew, one entry per CDR3 protein. The sample lists approximately 500,000 distinct CDR3 sequences; around 25% were seen once. Source material: naive CD8+ T cells from blood, with Jurkat cell RNA spiked in. Subset here: FACS-sorted CD8+CD4-CCR7+CD45RA+ naive T cells. The receptors shown here come from a human donor in good health. Some libraries in this study had Jurkat cell RNA spiked in.

This clonotype occurred a few times. The rearrangement uses TRBV4-1 and TRBJ1-2, with a possible D match to TRBD1 (5 bases). Trimming pared 4 bases from V and 4 bases from J, leaving 16 bases between. Germline V gene lookup returns CDR1 MGHRA and CDR2 YSYEKL. The CDR3 loop spans 15 amino acids. The CDR3 region is CASSPFMTDAYGYTF. The CDR3 region has the DNA TGCGCCAGCAGCCCTTTTATGACAGATGCCTATGGCTACACCTTC.

This chain joins TRBV25-1 and TRBJ2-7; perhaps TRBD1 as D (6 bases). Germline V CDR1 and CDR2: MGHDK, SYGVNS. The CDR3 length is 11 residues. The V end lost 3 bases, the J end lost 8 bases, and 8 bases lay between the germline ends. The CDR3 DNA is TGTGCCAGCAGTGAGGGGGCTCAGCAGTACTTC. This sequence encodes CASSEGAQQYF.

This clonotype was found a few times. The V gene is TRBV7-8, the J gene TRBJ2-5; D is possibly TRBD2 (5 bases). This CDR3 region has 14 residues. Looked up from germline, CDR1 is SGHVS and CDR2 is FQNEAQ. V lost 9 bases and J lost 0, with 14 bases in between. CDR3 DNA: TGTGCCAGTAATCTCGGGAACTACCAAGAGACCCAGTACTTC. Translated, it gives CASNLGNYQETQYF.

The chain is built from TRBV7-9 and TRBJ2-7; the D gene is possibly TRBD2 (6 bases). The CDR3 is 13 amino acids. Germline V CDR1 and CDR2: SEHNR, FQNEAQ (reference sequence). V was shortened by 5 bases and J by 3 bases, with 11 bases between the two germline ends. In DNA, the CDR3 is TGTGCCAGCAGCGGGGGGAATTTCTACGAGCAGTACTTC. It encodes CASSGGNFYEQYF.

Only a few counts were recorded for this clonotype. A read error is possible here, since a much larger clone lies one base away. The V gene is TRBV19, the J gene TRBJ1-1; weak D call: TRBD1 (5 bases). The V and J ends lost 1 base and 2 bases respectively, with 5 bases between them. The CDR3 runs 13 residues. CDR1 LNHDA and CDR2 SQIVND come from the germline V gene (reference sequence). CDR3 residues: CASSIGDNTEAFF. CDR3 coding DNA: TGTGCCAGTAGTATAGGGGACAACACTGAAGCTTTCTTT.

This chain uses TRBV7-9 with TRBJ1-1; possible D gene TRBD1, 5 bases. The V and J ends lost 0 bases and 5 bases respectively, with 10 bases between them. The germline V gene has CDR1 SEHNR and CDR2 FQNEAQ (reference sequence). This CDR3 comprises 14 residues. CDR3 nucleotides: TGTGCCAGCAGCTTAGCGCAGGGCTGGACTGAAGCTTTCTTT. Protein sequence: CASSLAQGWTEAFF.

The V and J genes are TRBV20-1 and TRBJ1-5; 11 bases fit TRBD1. V shed 6 bases, J shed 1 base, and the junction held 5 bases outside the gene matches. Germline V gene lookup returns CDR1 DFQATT and CDR2 SNEGSKA (reference sequence). This CDR3 is 15 amino acids long. For the CDR3, the DNA is TGCAGTGCCGAGGACAGGGGGCTCAGCAATCAGCCCCAGCATTTT. It yields the protein CSAEDRGLSNQPQHF.

This clonotype appeared many times. The chain recombines TRBV7-9 with TRBJ1-1; D is unresolved. The germline gives CDR1 SEHNR, CDR2 FQNEAQ (reference sequence). V lost 5 bases and J 1 base, leaving 5 bases between the germline ends. This CDR3 has 12 amino acids. CDR3 DNA sequence: TGTGCCAGCAGCCCTTGGAACACTGAAGCTTTCTTT. It encodes CASSPWNTEAFF.

V gene TRBV7-9 combines with J gene TRBJ2-3; D is perhaps TRBD2 (5 bases). This CDR3 spans 15 amino acids. Germline values: CDR1 SEHNR, CDR2 FQNEAQ (reference sequence). V lost 4 bases and J 2 bases, leaving 13 bases between the germline ends. The CDR3 region is CASSSGGSLTDTQYF. The DNA for the CDR3 is TGTGCCAGCAGCTCCGGAGGTAGTCTCACAGATACGCAGTATTTT.

The chain employs TRBV12-3 or TRBV12-4 and TRBJ1-4, with D uncertain. This CDR3 is built from 14 residues. Deletions cut 2 bases from V and 8 bases from J, with 12 bases between. Here the CDR3 reads CASSLYPATEKLFF. CDR3 coding DNA: TGTGCCAGCAGTTTATACCCAGCCACAGAAAAACTGTTTTTT.

This clonotype was observed many times. The chain joins TRBV29-1 to TRBJ2-2, with D uncertain. Germline lookup yields CDR1 SQVTM and CDR2 ANQGSEA. This CDR3 is 14 amino acids long. V was cut by 4 bases and J by 0 bases, with 9 bases left in between. The CDR3 DNA follows: TGCAGCGTTGTAGGGCACGCGAACACCGGGGAGCTGTTTTTT. Translated: CSVVGHANTGELFF.

This clonotype was recorded a few times. V usage is TRBV19 and J usage is TRBJ1-1, with no clear D. CDR3 length: 15 residues. V was clipped by 3 bases and J by 3 bases, with 14 bases between them. CDR1 is LNHDA and CDR2 is SQIVND in the germline V gene (reference sequence). CDR3 loop: CASSMSRARHTEAFF. The CDR3 DNA reads TGTGCCAGTAGTATGTCGAGGGCCCGACACACTGAAGCTTTCTTT.

This chain links TRBV4-1 with TRBJ2-2; D is possibly TRBD1 or TRBD2 (5 bases each). The CDR3 sequence is 16 residues long. Looked up from germline, CDR1 is MGHRA and CDR2 is YSYEKL. V was trimmed by 3 bases and J by 1 base, leaving 12 bases between them. This chain's CDR3 is CASSHTGTGNTGELFF. The CDR3 DNA sequence: TGCGCCAGCAGCCATACGGGGACGGGGAACACCGGGGAGCTGTTTTTT.

The chain combines TRBV27 with TRBJ2-7; D perhaps matches TRBD2 (7 bases). This CDR3 region has 15 residues. CDR1 is MNHEY and CDR2 is SMNVEV in the germline V gene (reference sequence). V lost 10 bases and J lost 5, with 24 bases in between. CDR3 protein: CATRRGAGSHDEQYF. The DNA for the CDR3 is TGTGCCACCCGTCGGGGGGCGGGTAGTCACGACGAGCAGTACTTC.

This clonotype was observed a handful of times. The CDR3 DNA reads as TGTGCCAGCAGCATAACCGGGACAGGGCCCTATGGCTACACCTTC. Protein product: CASSITGTGPYGYTF. The rearrangement links TRBV3-1 to TRBJ1-2; 9 nucleotides line up with TRBD1. V shed 5 bases and J 4 bases; nucleotides not matched to a gene: 8. Per germline, CDR1 LGHDT and CDR2 YNNKEL (reference sequence). The CDR3 is 15 residues long.

The gene calls are TRBV9 and TRBJ2-7; unclear D gene. V was pared by 3 bases and J by 3 bases, with 13 bases between. Germline V gene lookup returns CDR1 SGDLS and CDR2 YYNGEE. The CDR3 contains 14 residues. Here the CDR3 reads CASSALNKDYEQYF. In nucleotides, the CDR3 is TGTGCCAGCAGCGCCCTAAACAAAGACTACGAGCAGTACTTC.

This clonotype was counted at least ten times. The gene calls are TRBV6-5 and TRBJ2-5; D uncertain. The CDR3 runs 14 residues. Germline CDR1 is MNHEY and CDR2 is SVGAGI. The V end lost 3 bases, the J end lost 2 bases, and 10 bases lay between the germline ends. The CDR3 DNA reads TGTGCCAGCAGTTATAGTGGGATTCAAGAGACCCAGTACTTC. It specifies CASSYSGIQETQYF.

This chain uses TRBV7-9 with TRBJ2-5, with D uncertain. Germline CDR1 SEHNR, CDR2 FQNEAQ (reference sequence). Trimming removed 1 base from V and 0 bases from J, with 9 bases in between. The length of the CDR3 is 15 residues. CDR3 in DNA: TGTGCCAGCAGCTTAGGATCGTCAGACCAAGAGACCCAGTACTTC. Translated: CASSLGSSDQETQYF.

Comment on this clonotype: A junction end diverges from the germline sequence, so it may reflect a read error. The rearrangement joins TRBV7-1 to TRBJ1-3, with D uncertain. TRBV7-1 is an ORF; its function is uncertain. This CDR3 has 16 residues. The CDR3 sequence is CASSPTTDSSGNTMYF. CDR3 in DNA: TGTGCCAGCAGTCCGACGACCGATAGCTCTGGAAACACCATGTATTTT.

This clonotype was detected many times. The chain combines TRBV4-2 with TRBJ1-5; no clear D gene. Trimming pared 0 bases from V and 6 bases from J, leaving 12 bases between. Germline CDR1 is LGHNA and CDR2 is YNFKEQ. The CDR3 consists of 15 residues. In nucleotides, the CDR3 is TGTGCCAGCAGCCAAGAGGGTGGCGGGTTTCAGCCCCAGCATTTT. It specifies CASSQEGGGFQPQHF.

Of note for this clonotype: A much larger clone lies a single base off, so this may be a read error. A read error is likely, as this CDR3 ends without the conserved phenylalanine or tryptophan. The V call is TRBV7-9, the J call TRBJ1-1; 8 positions match TRBD1. The CDR3 length is 17 residues. Germline lookup yields CDR1 SEHNR and CDR2 FQNEAQ (reference sequence). V lost 3 bases, J lost 6 bases, and 15 bases stayed unmatched. The chain's CDR3 is CASSFSTGEPSVPEAFY. As DNA, the CDR3 is TGTGCCAGCAGCTTCTCGACAGGGGAACCGAGTGTGCCTGAAGCTTTCTAT.

This clonotype showed up many times. The chain joins TRBV7-9 to TRBJ1-1; no clear D. V gave up 7 bases and J gave up 4 bases, with 10 bases separating them. There are 12 residues in the CDR3. Germline CDR1 SEHNR, CDR2 FQNEAQ (reference sequence). The CDR3 here is CASTRVTTEAFF. The DNA of the CDR3 is TGTGCCAGCACTAGGGTGACCACTGAAGCTTTCTTT.

This clonotype has a handful of counts. This chain joins TRBV13 and TRBJ1-1; perhaps TRBD1 as D (5 bases). Germline V gene lookup returns CDR1 PRHDT and CDR2 FYEKMQ (reference sequence). The CDR3 has 13 residues. V lost 3 bases, J lost 10 bases, and 15 bases lay in between. The chain's CDR3 is CASSFGRVEGAFF. The CDR3, as DNA: TGTGCCAGCAGCTTCGGCAGGGTAGAGGGAGCTTTCTTT. The full variable domain, completed using reference TRBV13 and TRBJ1-1, is AAGVIQSPRHLIKEKRETATLKCYPIPRHDTVYWYQQGPGQDPQFLISFYEKMQSDKGSIPDRFSAQQFSDYHSELNMSSLELGDSALYFCASSFGRVEGAFFGQGTRLTVV.

This clonotype was seen a few times. The rearrangement links TRBV6-6 to TRBJ2-5, with a tentative D call TRBD1 (6 bases). The CDR3 is made up of 14 amino acids. CDR1 is MNHNY, CDR2 SVGAGI, per germline (reference sequence). Trimming cost V 4 bases and J 5 bases, with 14 bases left between them. This chain's CDR3 is CASSSTGNGETQYF. The CDR3 DNA sequence: TGTGCCAGCAGTTCCACAGGGAATGGTGAGACCCAGTACTTC.

This clonotype has at least ten counts. V is TRBV4-1 and J is TRBJ1-5, with 9 bases aligning to TRBD1. This CDR3 contains 16 residues. The germline V gene has CDR1 MGHRA and CDR2 YSYEKL. With 0 bases clipped from V and 5 bases from J, the junction kept 5 bases outside the gene matches. In DNA form, the CDR3 reads TGCGCCAGCAGCCAAGAGGGACAGGGCTTCGATCAGCCCCAGCATTTT. Amino acid sequence: CASSQEGQGFDQPQHF.

This clonotype was seen repeatedly, ten times or more. The gene calls are TRBV29-1 and TRBJ2-7, with D unclear. Germline CDR1 is SQVTM and CDR2 is ANQGSEA. The ends were cut back, 3 bases at V and 3 bases at J, with 12 bases in the middle. This CDR3 is 13 amino acids long. The CDR3, as DNA: TGCAGCGTTGATAGTGCAGGCAGCTACGAGCAGTACTTC. It yields the protein CSVDSAGSYEQYF.

This chain links TRBV14 with TRBJ1-5; D remains ambiguous. Trimming removed 2 bases at V and 7 bases at J, with 6 bases between. This CDR3 has 12 amino acids. The germline gives CDR1 SGHDN, CDR2 FVKESK. This CDR3 reads CASSQQNQPQHF. The CDR3 bases are TGTGCCAGCAGCCAACAGAACCAGCCCCAGCATTTT.

About this clonotype itself: At one end the junction does not follow the germline gene, possibly because of a read error. The chain employs TRBV4-1 and TRBJ1-6; D remains unclear. Germline-derived CDR1 and CDR2 are MGHRA and YSYEKL. The CDR3 spans 14 residues. The CDR3 DNA reads as TGCGCCAGCAGCCATTCCGCAAAGGATTCACGCCTCCACTTT. It yields the protein CASSHSAKDSRLHF.